The sequence of this T cell receptor (beta chain) was determined in a study of T cell repertoires in cytomegalovirus infection. Study overall: It can be stated that public TCR beta signatures indicated CMV infection as well as a matching HLA type. Study observations and caveats: Accumulated public TCR beta family frequency recognized individuals carrying CMV together with the relevant HLA. HLA-C-restricted TCR beta clonotypes specific for CMV led the ex vivo response.

TCRdb itself ran the reads through MiXCR, one entry per CDR3 protein. The data contain hundreds of thousands of distinct CDR3 sequences, approximately 33% of them singletons. Note on this clonotype: The antigen remains unidentified.

The V gene's germline CDR1 is MDHEN and CDR2 SYDVKM. The CDR3 is made up of 14 amino acids. The V segment lost 6 bases and the J segment 4 bases; nucleotides outside the gene matches: 7. This receptor was identified in a human donor in good health (CMV status not recorded). Some clones in this sample may be carry-over from other donors' samples. Sequenced material: PBMCs. The chain uses TRBV28 and TRBJ2-7; TRBD1 aligns across 9 bases. The CDR3 reads CASSPPGTGYEQYF. In DNA, the CDR3 is TGTGCCAGCAGCCCCCCCGGGACAGGGTACGAGCAGTACTTC.